This T cell receptor (beta chain) was sequenced during a study of control samples from healthy donors and cancer patients. The data were produced by immunoSEQ multiplex PCR, yet TCRdb's version contains in-frame clones alone and is incomplete. The table includes 150,000 or so clones, 94% detected once. Germline CDR1 MGHDK, CDR2 SYGVNS. V was pared by 3 bases and J by 11 bases, with 7 bases between. This CDR3 contains 11 residues. The sequenced material came from blood. The rearrangement links TRBV25-1 to TRBJ1-4; D ambiguous. This clonotype originated in a man aged 35-49 years in good health. The CDR3 coding sequence is TGTGCCAGCAGTGATGACGGGAAACTGTTTTTT. As protein: CASSDDGKLFF.